These 29 T cell receptor beta chains were sequenced from one sample in a study of T cell repertoires in cytomegalovirus infection. TCRdb recomputed calls from the reads with MiXCR, one row per CDR3 protein. The table records fewer than 700,000 distinct CDR3 sequences, roughly a quarter of them present only once. The sequenced material came from CD8+ T cells from PBMCs. The source of these receptors is a human donor in good health (CMV status not recorded). Some clones in this sample may be carry-over from other donors' samples.

J is TRBJ2-1 and V is TRBV19, with D maybe TRBD1 (6 bases). Germline V gene lookup returns CDR1 LNHDA and CDR2 SQIVND (reference sequence). Deletions cut 3 bases from V and 4 bases from J, with 10 bases between. The CDR3 covers 14 residues. The CDR3 sequence: CASSIRGRYNEQFF. In nucleotides, the CDR3 is TGTGCCAGTAGTATCAGGGGCCGGTACAATGAGCAGTTCTTC.

CDR3 amino acids: CASSLDSFGNTIYF. The DNA of the CDR3 is TGTGCCAGCAGCTTAGACAGCTTCGGAAACACCATATATTTT. The chain has TRBV7-9 and TRBJ1-3, with D unresolved. Germline assignment: CDR1 SEHNR and CDR2 FQNEAQ (reference sequence). V shed 1 base and J shed 4 bases, with 8 bases lying between them. The CDR3 loop spans 14 amino acids.

V is TRBV29-1 and J is TRBJ2-1; 7 nucleotides line up with TRBD2. After removal of 2 bases from V and 10 bases from J, the junction contained 5 bases not matched to a gene. The CDR3 runs to 12 residues. Looked up from germline, CDR1 is SQVTM and CDR2 is ANQGSEA. The CDR3 is CSVEQGGHEQFF. The CDR3 region has the DNA TGCAGCGTTGAACAGGGAGGGCACGAGCAGTTCTTC.

The rearrangement joins TRBV14 to TRBJ1-2, with D unclear. CDR3 length: 12 amino acids. Germline V gives CDR1 SGHDN, CDR2 FVKESK. With 4 bases removed from V and 2 bases from J, the gap between germline ends came to 5 bases. CDR3: CASSRANYGYTF. The CDR3 DNA is TGTGCCAGCAGCCGGGCGAACTATGGCTACACCTTC.

Concerning this clonotype itself: It is likely a read error, because the conserved phenylalanine at the end of the CDR3 is missing. The chain employs TRBV28 and TRBJ1-6; D ambiguous. Per the germline V gene, CDR1 is MDHEN and CDR2 is SYDVKM. The V end lost 6 bases, the J end lost 3 bases, and 9 bases lay between the germline ends. This CDR3 spans 14 amino acids. The CDR3, as DNA: TGTGCCAGCAGGAGACGGGACTATAATTCACCCCTCCACTTA. It codes for CASRRRDYNSPLHL.

This clonotype has only a few counts. The genes are TRBV7-9 and TRBJ2-2; possible D gene TRBD2, 5 bases. The CDR3 contains 16 residues. Trimming cost V 1 base and J 3 bases, with 12 bases left between them. Germline loops: CDR1 SEHNR, CDR2 FQNEAQ (reference sequence). CDR3 loop: CASSLGGNSHTGELFF. CDR3 nucleotides: TGTGCCAGCAGCTTAGGAGGGAACAGTCACACCGGGGAGCTGTTTTTT.

This clonotype was seen ten or more times. For the CDR3, the DNA is TGTGCCAGCAGCTTTGGGGCACTGAACACTGAAGCTTTCTTT. Its protein product is CASSFGALNTEAFF. V usage is TRBV7-9 and J usage is TRBJ1-1, with D perhaps TRBD1 (5 bases). The CDR3 is made up of 14 amino acids. From germline, CDR1 is SEHNR and CDR2 FQNEAQ (reference sequence). V was clipped by 3 bases and J by 0 bases, with 8 bases between them. Full variable domain (missing parts from reference TRBV7-9 and TRBJ1-1): DTGVSQNPRHKITKRGQNVTFRCDPISEHNRLYWYRQTLGQGPEFLTYFQNEAQLEKSRLLSDRFSAERPKGSFSTLEIQRTEQGDSAMYLCASSFGALNTEAFFGQGTRLTVV.

The V gene is TRBV6-6, the J gene TRBJ1-5, with 7 nucleotides matching TRBD1. This CDR3 has 15 residues. Unmatched junction bases numbered 11, after V lost 6 bases and J lost 6 bases. The germline V gene encodes CDR1 MNHNY and CDR2 SVGAGI (reference sequence). The CDR3 loop is CASSRRQGRGQPQHF. The CDR3 region has the DNA TGTGCCAGCAGCCGACGACAGGGACGGGGTCAGCCCCAGCATTTT.

There are a few counts of this clonotype. This rearrangement joins TRBV6-5 to TRBJ2-7; TRBD2 might be the D (6 bases). The CDR3 loop spans 13 amino acids. CDR1 MNHEY and CDR2 SVGAGI come from the germline V gene. Trimming shortened V by 5 bases and J by 3 bases, and 11 bases separated the two germline ends. CDR3 DNA sequence: TGTGCCAGCAGTGGATCCGGGGGCTACGAGCAGTACTTC. Its protein product is CASSGSGGYEQYF.

The gene calls are TRBV20-1 and TRBJ2-3, with D perhaps TRBD2 (6 bases). Germline values: CDR1 DFQATT, CDR2 SNEGSKA (reference sequence). CDR3 length equals 16 residues. Trimming took 0 bases from V and 2 from J, leaving 15 bases between them. DNA for the CDR3: TGCAGTGCTAGAGATCCGGGGGAACCCCACACAGATACGCAGTATTTT. Translating it yields CSARDPGEPHTDTQYF.

This clonotype was seen a few times. The rearrangement joins TRBV28 to TRBJ2-1; TRBD2 aligns across 13 bases. V gave up 6 bases and J gave up 7 bases; unmatched junction bases: 6. Per the germline V gene, CDR1 is MDHEN and CDR2 is SYDVKM. The CDR3 contains 15 residues. CDR3 amino acids: CASRVLAGGRNEQFF. The DNA for the CDR3 is TGTGCCAGCAGAGTACTAGCGGGGGGGCGTAATGAGCAGTTCTTC.

This clonotype occurred many times. This chain uses TRBV28 with TRBJ2-2; D call uncertain. Trimming stripped 3 bases from V and 4 bases from J, with 12 bases between. Germline V gene sequence: CDR1 MDHEN, CDR2 SYDVKM. The CDR3 contains 15 residues. CDR3 protein: CASSFIRLITGELFF. The CDR3 region has the DNA TGTGCCAGCAGTTTCATCAGGCTGATCACCGGGGAGCTGTTTTTT.

The rearrangement links TRBV9 to TRBJ2-4, with 10 bases that match TRBD2. Germline CDR1 is SGDLS and CDR2 is YYNGEE. Unmatched junction bases numbered 0, after V lost 3 bases and J lost 0 bases. This CDR3 is built from 15 residues. The CDR3 DNA sequence: TGTGCCAGCAGCGGGACTAGCGGAGCCAAAAACATTCAGTACTTC. Its protein product is CASSGTSGAKNIQYF.

This clonotype appeared a few times. The chain is built from TRBV7-3 and TRBJ2-1; 10 nucleotides agree with TRBD2. There are 17 residues in the CDR3. Per germline, CDR1 SGHTA and CDR2 FQGTGA. Losses at the gene ends were 3 bases for V and 3 bases for J; bases not matched to a gene: 8. CDR3 DNA sequence: TGTGCCAGCAGCTTCTTAAGCGGGGGGGATTTCTACAATGAGCAGTTCTTC. It codes for CASSFLSGGDFYNEQFF.

This clonotype has ten or more counts. The J gene is TRBJ2-7, the V gene TRBV12-3 or TRBV12-4; perhaps TRBD1 as D (6 bases). The CDR3 extends over 15 amino acids. V was trimmed by 2 bases and J by 2 bases, leaving 13 bases between them. Written as DNA, the CDR3 is TGTGCCAGCAGTTTATGGGCCGACAGGCCCTACGAGCAGTACTTC. Translation: CASSLWADRPYEQYF.

This clonotype has just a few counts. The chain has TRBV6-5 and TRBJ2-1, with 10 bases identical to TRBD1. Germline lookup yields CDR1 MNHEY and CDR2 SVGAGI. The V gene end was trimmed by 4 bases and the J gene end by 7 bases; junction bases not matched to a gene: 16. This CDR3 region has 18 residues. CDR3 sequence: CASSSTLSPGQGLNEQFF. The CDR3, as DNA: TGTGCCAGCAGTTCCACCCTGTCGCCGGGACAGGGGTTAAATGAGCAGTTCTTC.

The chain links TRBV24-1 to TRBJ2-3; tentatively, D is TRBD2 (5 bases). Trimming took off 4 bases at V and 2 bases at J, with 12 bases between the two ends. The CDR3 covers 15 residues. Germline V lookup: CDR1 KGHDR, CDR2 SFDVKD. CDR3 sequence (DNA): TGTGCCACCAGTGACGAGGGTAAGACCACAGATACGCAGTATTTT. Protein product: CATSDEGKTTDTQYF.

The genes are TRBV20-1 and TRBJ2-7, with a possible D match to TRBD2 (6 bases). V lost 1 base, J lost 3 bases, and 16 bases lay in between. The CDR3 has 15 amino acids. Germline-derived CDR1 and CDR2 are DFQATT and SNEGSKA (reference sequence). The DNA for the CDR3 is TGCAGTGCTAGAGCCCCCGGGACTCACGTCTACGAGCAGTACTTC. It is translated as CSARAPGTHVYEQYF.

The chain uses TRBV7-9 and TRBJ2-7; TRBD1 agrees at 7 bases. CDR1 SEHNR and CDR2 FQNEAQ come from the germline V gene (reference sequence). The V segment lost 5 bases and the J segment 7 bases; nucleotides outside the gene matches: 11. The CDR3 length is 14 residues. CDR3 DNA sequence: TGTGCCAGCAGCAGTGGACAGGCCGCTTGGGAGCAGTACGTC. Translating gives CASSSGQAAWEQYV.

This clonotype was detected a few times. The limits of the CDR3 on the DNA are not certain, so only TCRdb's listed CDR3 is given. V gene TRBV7-5 combines with J gene TRBJ2-3; the table's D gene call, TRBD2, was not cross checked with the DNA. TRBV7-5 is noted as a pseudogene. The CDR3 has 18 amino acids, counting both end residues. The CDR3 region is CISVPEAAHSGGTDTQYF.

The CDR3: CASTSIGPLWGYTF. The DNA for the CDR3 is TGTGCCAGTACCTCGATTGGCCCGTTGTGGGGCTACACCTTC. The chain links TRBV19 to TRBJ1-2; D is unclear. The CDR3 consists of 14 residues. V lost 7 bases to trimming and J lost 8 bases, with 20 bases between them. Germline V gene lookup returns CDR1 LNHDA and CDR2 SQIVND (reference sequence).

This clonotype was seen a handful of times. The chain joins TRBV25-1 to TRBJ2-3, with TRBD2 identical over 9 bases. This CDR3 spans 16 amino acids. J lost 2 bases, V lost 4 bases, and 7 bases had no gene match. The germline V gene has CDR1 MGHDK and CDR2 SYGVNS. CDR3: CASSGPQRGATDTQYF. The CDR3 nucleotides read TGTGCCAGCAGTGGCCCCCAGCGGGGGGCCACAGATACGCAGTATTTT.

This clonotype was seen a single time. Being one base from a much bigger clone, this may be a read error. The chain employs TRBV6-8 and TRBJ1-1, with 8 positions matching TRBD1. Trimming cost V 5 bases and J 4 bases; bases outside gene matches: 3. Germline lookup yields CDR1 MNHGY and CDR2 SAAAGT. This CDR3 contains 13 residues. DNA of the CDR3: TGTGCCAGCAGTACCACAGGGGGCACTGAAGCTTTCTTT. It translates to CASSTTGGTEAFF.

The CDR3 bases are TGTGCCAGCAGCTGGCCCCCCGGGACAGCCGACAATGAGCAGTTCTTC. Its protein product is CASSWPPGTADNEQFF. The gene calls are TRBV7-9 and TRBJ2-1; TRBD1 agrees at 7 bases. Germline assignment: CDR1 SEHNR and CDR2 FQNEAQ (reference sequence). V trimming: 4 bases; J trimming: 5 bases; junction bases outside the gene matches: 11. The CDR3 is made up of 16 amino acids.

In its sample, this clonotype was seen a few times. The rearrangement joins TRBV7-9 to TRBJ1-2; maybe TRBD1 (5 bases). The CDR3 length is 13 residues. CDR1 SEHNR and CDR2 FQNEAQ come from the germline V gene (reference sequence). V lost 0 bases, J lost 8 bases, and 10 bases lay in between. The CDR3 sequence is CASSLAVGDGYTF. CDR3 nucleotides: TGTGCCAGCAGCTTAGCGGTGGGGGACGGCTACACCTTC.

In its sample, this clonotype was seen many times. This rearrangement joins TRBV7-9 to TRBJ2-1; D is unresolved. With 1 base removed from V and 4 bases from J, the gap between germline ends came to 14 bases. Germline V CDR1 and CDR2: SEHNR, FQNEAQ (reference sequence). The CDR3 has 16 amino acids. The DNA for the CDR3 is TGTGCCAGCAGCTTAGAAAAACAGTTATTTTACAATGAGCAGTTCTTC. This encodes CASSLEKQLFYNEQFF.

This clonotype appeared a few times. The gene calls are TRBV4-3 and TRBJ2-5, with 8 bases that match TRBD1. The V gene end was trimmed by 4 bases and the J gene end by 7 bases; junction bases not matched to a gene: 8. The CDR3 is 14 amino acids. Germline lookup yields CDR1 LGHNA and CDR2 YSLEER. The CDR3 DNA reads as TGCGCCAGCAGCCCGAGGACAGGGCATGGGACCCAGTACTTC. Translating it yields CASSPRTGHGTQYF.

The V gene is TRBV29-1, the J gene TRBJ2-3, with D maybe TRBD1 (7 bases). Germline V gene data show CDR1 as SQVTM and CDR2 as ANQGSEA. This CDR3 spans 14 amino acids. V was cut by 7 bases and J by 9 bases, with 23 bases left in between. CDR3 in amino acids: CSALLTTGRWTQYF. The CDR3 region has the DNA TGCAGCGCACTATTAACGACAGGGAGGTGGACGCAGTATTTT.

The rearrangement joins TRBV28 to TRBJ1-3, with 7 bases identical to TRBD1. Trimming removed 4 bases from V and 2 bases from J; junction bases left unmatched: 2. The CDR3 loop spans 14 amino acids. Germline CDR1 is MDHEN and CDR2 is SYDVKM. For the CDR3, the DNA is TGTGCCAGCAGTTATCAGGGGGCTGGAAACACCATATATTTT. Its translation is CASSYQGAGNTIYF.